Included here is one T cell receptor (beta chain) sequence, with context. Its antigen is undetermined. This entry is derived from a study of chemoradiotherapy in HPV16-positive cancers. Study-wide findings and caveats: During treatment, candidate HPV-specific clones and E7-related motifs expanded in tumor. The functional HPV-specific definition rests on just a couple of HPV16-positive patients. For HPV16-positive patients, expanding HPV-responsive T cells associated with longer recurrence-free survival.

Losses at the gene ends were 5 bases for V and 10 bases for J; bases not matched to a gene: 6. CDR1 SGHTA and CDR2 FQGNSA come from the germline V gene. This CDR3 is 12 amino acids long. TCRdb's table, derived via immunoSEQ multiplex PCR, lists solely in-frame clones and lacks some. The table records approximately 12,000 clones, just under 80% of them present only once. Repertoires were sampled repeatedly during chemoradiotherapy. Sampling was conducted from a patient who underwent chemoradiotherapy. This clonotype originated in a human donor with HPV-associated anogenital cancer. This chain uses TRBV7-2 with TRBJ1-1, with 8 positions matching TRBD1. CDR3 bases: TGTGCCAGCAGCCCCGCCGGGACAGGAGCTTTCTTT. Translating gives CASSPAGTGAFF.